The rows below give T cell receptor beta chains drawn from one sample of a study of T cell changes during pregnancy in multiple sclerosis. Generated by immunoSEQ multiplex PCR, the TCRdb table keeps only in-frame clones and is missing some. Found here are 78,000 or so clones, 80% to 95% of them singletons; the top ten hold about 0.45%. The sequences come from CD4+ T cells from peripheral blood mononuclear cells, collected before pregnancy. The receptors were gathered from a female donor with multiple sclerosis, enrolled in a pregnancy study. Both conserved end residues are part of each CDR3. D genes are given only for firm matches. Clone size is given for some rows only: seen once, a few or many times, or a class if the clone is expanded.

v_gene	d_gene	j_gene	abundance	len	CDR3nt	CDR3aa
TRBV6-1	TRBD1	TRBJ1-4	many	14	TGTGCCAGCAGTGAAACAGGGGGCTATGAAAAACTGTTTTTT	CASSETGGYEKLFF
TRBV6-1	TRBD1	TRBJ2-7	.	14	TGTGCCAGCATCCGAAGGGGACAGACCTACGAGCAGTACTTC	CASIRRGQTYEQYF
TRBV21-1	.	TRBJ2-4	.	17	TGTGCCAGCAGCAAAGAGGCAGGGCGGGCGCGGGGGAACATTCAGTACTTC	CASSKEAGRARGNIQYF
TRBV19	.	TRBJ1-1	.	14	TGTGCCAGTAGTATGGGACACATGAACACTGAAGCTTTCTTT	CASSMGHMNTEAFF
TRBV5-5	.	TRBJ1-4	.	15	TGTGCCAGCAGCTTGGAGGGCAGGGTATTGGAAAAACTGTTTTTT	CASSLEGRVLEKLFF
TRBV30	TRBD2	TRBJ2-7	.	15	TGTGCCTGGAGGTTAGCGGGAGGGAAGGCCTACGAGCAGTACTTC	CAWRLAGGKAYEQYF
TRBV23-1	.	TRBJ2-7	.	12	TGCGCCAGTGGACAGAGCTCCTACGAGCAGTACTTC	CASGQSSYEQYF
TRBV20-1	.	TRBJ2-1	.	11	TGCAGTGCTAGCCGCGGAGCAGAGCAGTTCTTC	CSASRGAEQFF
TRBV4-1	.	TRBJ2-7	.	13	TGCGCCAGCAGCCAAGGGTGGGGAGGCGAGCAGTACTTC	CASSQGWGGEQYF
TRBV18	.	TRBJ2-4	.	18	TGTGCCAGCTCACCACTTCAGTCGGGGGTTGGCCCCGAAAACATTCAGTACTTC	CASSPLQSGVGPENIQYF
TRBV20-1	.	TRBJ2-1	.	9	TGCAGTGCTGGTGTGGAGCAGCTCTTC	CSAGVEQLF
TRBV10-3	.	TRBJ1-1	.	16	TGTGCCATCAGTGGGAGTAGAACCGGGATGAACACTGAAGCTTTCTTT	CAISGSRTGMNTEAFF
TRBV28	TRBD1	TRBJ2-5	once	12	TGTGCCTGCCAAGGGCAGGGGGCGACCCAGTACTTC	CACQGQGATQYF
TRBV11-2	TRBD1	TRBJ2-3	once	16	TGTGCCAGCAGCTCGGCCGGGACAGGGGGCACAGATACGCAGTATTTT	CASSSAGTGGTDTQYF
TRBV10-3	.	TRBJ2-1	.	14	TGTGCCATCATGAAGAGCGGTACATACAATGAGCAGTTCTTC	CAIMKSGTYNEQFF
TRBV6-1	.	TRBJ2-1	.	12	TGTGCCAGCAGTGAGTCGATAGATGAGCAGTTCTTC	CASSESIDEQFF
TRBV5-4	TRBD1	TRBJ1-1	.	13	TGTGCCAGCAGCTTACAGGGGAGCACTGAAGCTTTCTTT	CASSLQGSTEAFF
TRBV7-2	.	TRBJ1-4	.	14	TGTGCCAGCAGCTTAAGGGGAGGGGGTGAAAAACTGTTTTTT	CASSLRGGGEKLFF
TRBV28	TRBD2	TRBJ2-7	.	15	TGTGCCAGCAGGGAGTCGGTAGCGGGATCCTACGAGCAGTACTTC	CASRESVAGSYEQYF
TRBV6-6	TRBD1	TRBJ1-4	once	15	TGTGCCAGCAGTTACCCCCAGGGGGTTAATGAAAAACTGTTTTTT	CASSYPQGVNEKLFF
TRBV28	.	TRBJ2-5	once	12	TGTGCCAGCGCGCTACTCCAAGAGACCCAGTACTTC	CASALLQETQYF
TRBV7-9	.	TRBJ1-1	.	12	TGTGCCAGCAGCCCAATAGGGGCTGAAGCTTTCTTT	CASSPIGAEAFF
TRBV7-3	TRBD1	TRBJ1-1	.	13	TGTGCCAGTTCTTACAGGGGCAACACTGAAGCTTTCTTT	CASSYRGNTEAFF
TRBV30	TRBD2	TRBJ2-3	.	17	TGTGCCTGGAGTGTAAGGACTAGCGGGAGAGCTGGGGATACGCAGTATTTT	CAWSVRTSGRAGDTQYF
TRBV6-1	.	TRBJ1-1	.	15	TGTGCCAGCTTTTACGGGGTTACCATGAACACTGAAGCTTTCTTT	CASFYGVTMNTEAFF
TRBV10-3	.	TRBJ1-4	.	13	TGTGCCACTACAAGGGGGTTCGGTGAAAAACTGTTTTTT	CATTRGFGEKLFF
TRBV2	.	TRBJ1-3	.	13	TGTGCCAGCATACAAGACTCTGGAAACACCATATATTTT	CASIQDSGNTIYF
TRBV7-6	TRBD2	TRBJ2-1	.	18	TGTGCCAGCAGCTTTGTTCTTCGGGCGGGACTAGCCAGCAATGAGCAGTTCTTC	CASSFVLRAGLASNEQFF
TRBV4-1	.	TRBJ1-1	.	15	TGCGCCAGCAGCCAAGTGGGCAGGTGGAACACTGAAGCTTTCTTT	CASSQVGRWNTEAFF
TRBV6-6	.	TRBJ2-1	.	11	TGTGCCAGCAGTACTCTTAATGAGCAGTTCTTC	CASSTLNEQFF
TRBV7-8	TRBD2	TRBJ2-1	.	18	TGTGCCAGCAGCTTAGCGGGTATCCGGACTAGCGGGAGCAATGAGCAGTTCTTC	CASSLAGIRTSGSNEQFF
TRBV5-4	TRBD1	TRBJ2-7	.	15	TGTGCCAGCAGCTGGGGGACAGGCCGCTCCTACGAGCAGTACTTC	CASSWGTGRSYEQYF
TRBV6-5	.	TRBJ1-1	.	15	TGTGCCAGCAGTTACCGCCAGGGGACAAACACTGAAGCTTTCTTT	CASSYRQGTNTEAFF
TRBV5-5	.	TRBJ1-1	few	13	TGTGCCAGCAGCTTGGAGAGTCACACTGAAGCTTTCTTT	CASSLESHTEAFF
TRBV7-9	.	TRBJ2-2	.	14	TGTGCCAGCAGCTTAGCGGGGGGCACCGGGGAGCTGTTTTTT	CASSLAGGTGELFF
TRBV19	TRBD1	TRBJ2-5	.	14	TGTGCCAGTAGTGGGACAGGCCACGCGGAGACCCAGTACTTC	CASSGTGHAETQYF
TRBV7-2	.	TRBJ2-2	.	16	TGTGCCAGCAGCTATCGGGGAATCGGGAACACCGGGGAGCTGTTTTTT	CASSYRGIGNTGELFF
TRBV7-9	.	TRBJ1-4	.	15	TGTGCCAGCAGCCAGGGACAAGCAACTAATGAAAAACTGTTTTTT	CASSQGQATNEKLFF
TRBV6-5	TRBD2	TRBJ2-7	.	16	TGTGCCAGCAGTTACTCAGGTAGCGGGAGCTCCTACGAGCAGTACTTC	CASSYSGSGSSYEQYF
TRBV7-9	.	TRBJ1-3	.	14	TGTGCCAGCAGCTTAGAGAGCTCTGGAAACACCATATATTTT	CASSLESSGNTIYF
TRBV30	.	TRBJ1-1	.	17	TGTGCCTGGAGGGCTAGGGGTAGGGCTTTAATCGACACTGAAGCTTTCTTT	CAWRARGRALIDTEAFF
TRBV7-9	TRBD2	TRBJ2-2	.	17	TGTGCCAGCAGCTTAGAACTAGCGGGAGTACGAACCGGGGAGCTGTTTTTT	CASSLELAGVRTGELFF
TRBV5-8	.	TRBJ1-1	.	15	TGTGCCAGCAGCTTAGAGAGACGGTTCGGGACTGAAGCTTTCTTT	CASSLERRFGTEAFF
TRBV2	.	TRBJ2-5	once	12	TGTGCCAGCATAGACAGGCAAGAGACCCAGTACTTC	CASIDRQETQYF
TRBV6-1	TRBD1	TRBJ2-7	.	15	TGTGCCAGCAGGTCGCGGACAGGGATCCCCTACGAGCAGTACTTC	CASRSRTGIPYEQYF
TRBV6-6	.	TRBJ1-5	once	14	TGTGCCAGCAGTTACGACAGGTGGAGGCAGCCCCAGCATTTT	CASSYDRWRQPQHF
TRBV9	.	TRBJ1-1	.	17	TGTGCCAGCAGCGTAGCGGCCAGGGGACCCTTAGACACTGAAGCTTTCTTT	CASSVAARGPLDTEAFF
TRBV9	TRBD2	TRBJ2-1	once	16	TGTGCCAGCAGCGTAGTGGGGGGGTCTAGCGGGAATGAGCAGTTCTTC	CASSVVGGSSGNEQFF
TRBV2	TRBD2	TRBJ2-1	.	15	TGTGCCAGCGGGGGACTAGCGGGAGTGTACAATGAGCAGTTCTTC	CASGGLAGVYNEQFF
TRBV6-5	.	TRBJ1-6	.	15	TGTGCCAGCAGTTACACGGACAGTTCAAATTCACCCCTCCACTTT	CASSYTDSSNSPLHF
TRBV15	TRBD1	TRBJ1-1	.	15	TGTGCCACCAGCAGAGATCAGGGGGCGGGCACTGAAGCTTTCTTT	CATSRDQGAGTEAFF
TRBV27	.	TRBJ1-1	.	14	TGTGCCAGCAGTCAACGGGGGGGAAACACTGAAGCTTTCTTT	CASSQRGGNTEAFF
TRBV5-6	.	TRBJ2-6	.	15	TGTGCCAGCAGCCCAACCGGGTCTGGGGCCAACGTCCTGACTTTC	CASSPTGSGANVLTF